This T cell receptor beta chain was sequenced in a study of CD8+ T cells in alopecia areata. CDR1 and CDR2 (germline): MNHNY, SVGAGI (reference sequence). The V and J ends lost 7 bases and 2 bases respectively, with 11 bases between them. The CDR3 totals 14 residues. Extracted from the samples, RNA was reverse transcribed into cDNA to serve as the sequencing template. Repertoires were generated with immunoSEQ multiplex PCR, while TCRdb's copy carries only in-frame clones and drops some. The sample includes fewer than 200,000 clones, 50% to 75% seen only once; the top ten take 14% to 15%. The sequence came from a human donor with alopecia areata. This rearrangement joins TRBV6-6 to TRBJ2-2; possible D gene TRBD1, 6 bases. Sample: CD4+ T cells sorted from blood, taken at week 0. This CDR3 reads CASTPTGNTGELFF. CDR3 DNA: TGTGCCAGCACCCCGACAGGAAACACCGGGGAGCTGTTTTTT.